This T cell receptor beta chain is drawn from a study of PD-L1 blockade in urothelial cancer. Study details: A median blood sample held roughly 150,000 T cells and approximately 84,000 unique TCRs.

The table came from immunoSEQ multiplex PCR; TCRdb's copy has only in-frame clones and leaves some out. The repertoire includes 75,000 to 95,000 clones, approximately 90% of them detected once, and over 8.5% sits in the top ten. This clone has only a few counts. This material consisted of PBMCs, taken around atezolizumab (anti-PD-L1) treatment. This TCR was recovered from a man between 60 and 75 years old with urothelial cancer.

The CDR3 protein is CSFNQGGPSTF. The CDR3 DNA reads TGCAGCTTCAACCAGGGGGGCCCGTCGACCTTC. This chain joins TRBV29-1 and TRBJ1-2; 7 bases fit TRBD1. The CDR3 totals 11 residues. The J segment lost 14 bases and the V segment lost 8 bases, leaving 14 bases of the junction unmatched. Germline lookup yields CDR1 SQVTM and CDR2 ANQGSEA.